The rows below give T cell receptor beta chains drawn from one sample of a study of beta chain features in type 1 diabetes. Sequenced by immunoSEQ multiplex PCR; TCRdb stores in-frame clones only, minus some. The table records 500,000 to 700,000 clones, 15% to 19% of them present only once. The sequencing sample was made of naive CD4+ T cells from blood. The receptors stem from a young man in good health. CDR3s include the opening cysteine and the closing phenylalanine or tryptophan. The D gene is left open where the match is weak. Clone size is shown for a subset of rows, as once, few, many or a class of expanded clone.

J gene,clone size,V gene,D gene,CDR3 protein,CDR3 DNA
TRBJ2-5,.,TRBV4-1,TRBD1,CASSQEGQGVKTQYF,TGCGCCAGCAGCCAAGAAGGGCAGGGGGTGAAGACCCAGTACTTC
TRBJ2-3,few,TRBV29-1,TRBD1,CSVHRGPDTQYF,TGCAGCGTTCACAGGGGACCAGATACGCAGTATTTT
TRBJ2-1,.,TRBV28,.,CASSSRFGSPKGNEQFF,TGTGCCAGCAGTTCGAGGTTTGGGTCACCTAAGGGCAATGAGCAGTTCTTC
TRBJ2-1,.,TRBV5-1,TRBD1,CASSFGDRVSDEQFF,TGCGCCAGCAGCTTCGGGGACAGGGTGTCCGATGAGCAGTTCTTC
TRBJ2-1,few,TRBV2,TRBD1,CASSEAGQGYNEQFF,TGTGCCAGCAGTGAAGCGGGACAGGGATACAATGAGCAGTTCTTC
TRBJ2-4,.,TRBV4-2,.,CASSLPWGAKNIQYF,TGTGCCAGCAGCCTACCCTGGGGGGCCAAAAACATTCAGTACTTC
TRBJ2-3,.,TRBV7-2,.,CASSIFRGSDTQYF,TGTGCCAGCAGCATCTTCCGGGGGTCAGATACGCAGTATTTT
TRBJ2-7,.,TRBV5-4,.,CASSLKAGASYEQYF,TGTGCCAGCAGCTTGAAGGCAGGGGCTTCCTACGAGCAGTACTTC
TRBJ1-2,few,TRBV6-5,TRBD1,CASSYLDRASNYGYTF,TGTGCCAGCAGTTACTTGGACAGGGCCTCGAACTATGGCTACACCTTC
TRBJ2-7,few,TRBV30,TRBD1,CAWSVRRGTGRREQYF,TGTGCCTGGAGTGTACGCCGAGGGACAGGGAGACGCGAGCAGTACTTC
TRBJ2-3,few,TRBV9,.,CASSEAPWGNTDTQYF,TGTGCCAGCAGCGAGGCCCCCTGGGGGAACACAGATACGCAGTATTTT
TRBJ2-5,.,TRBV7-8,TRBD2,CASSWPGLGIGLETQYF,TGTGCCAGCAGCTGGCCCGGACTAGGAATCGGTTTGGAGACCCAGTACTTC
TRBJ1-2,.,TRBV5-8,.,CASSLGRGRDGYTF,TGTGCCAGCAGCTTGGGCAGGGGAAGAGATGGCTACACCTTC
TRBJ2-6,.,TRBV4-3,.,CASSQVIQRGGPGSGANVLTF,TGCGCCAGCAGCCAAGTAATCCAACGTGGGGGCCCTGGGTCTGGGGCCAACGTCCTGACTTTC
TRBJ2-5,few,TRBV2,.,CASSEIAQETQYF,TGTGCCAGCAGTGAAATAGCCCAAGAGACCCAGTACTTC
TRBJ2-1,.,TRBV27,.,CASSLLSGISVYNEQFF,TGTGCCAGCAGTCTCCTTTCAGGGATATCCGTATACAATGAGCAGTTCTTC
TRBJ2-7,few,TRBV10-3,.,CATNGDGGSYEQYF,TGTGCCACTAACGGGGACGGAGGATCCTACGAGCAGTACTTC
TRBJ2-1,few,TRBV21-1,.,CASSKASGTAGYNEQFF,TGTGCCAGCAGCAAAGCTTCCGGGACAGCCGGTTACAATGAGCAGTTCTTC
TRBJ2-6,.,TRBV6-6,.,CASSYSLLGRGVLTF,TGTGCCAGCAGTTACTCCCTTTTAGGGAGAGGAGTCCTGACTTTC
TRBJ2-6,.,TRBV29-1,.,CSVVQGRFKPGANVLTF,TGCAGCGTTGTACAAGGACGGTTTAAACCTGGGGCCAACGTCCTGACTTTC
TRBJ1-6,.,TRBV5-1,.,CASSLAWSSYNSPLHF,TGCGCCAGCAGCCTGGCTTGGAGCTCCTATAATTCACCCCTCCACTTT
TRBJ2-2,.,TRBV27,.,CASSLGRNTGELFF,TGTGCCAGCAGTTTGGGGCGGAACACCGGGGAGCTGTTTTTT
TRBJ2-2,.,TRBV9,.,CASSVTGVGTGELFF,TGTGCCAGCAGCGTAACTGGGGTCGGCACCGGGGAGCTGTTTTTT
TRBJ1-5,few,TRBV5-5,TRBD1,CASSIRTGNQPQHF,TGTGCCAGCAGCATACGGACAGGGAATCAGCCCCAGCATTTT
TRBJ2-5,few,TRBV2,.,CASSEGPFGRTQYF,TGTGCCAGCAGTGAGGGACCATTCGGGAGGACCCAGTACTTC
TRBJ2-7,few,TRBV7-6,TRBD1,CASSQTGKPYEQYF,TGTGCCAGCAGCCAGACAGGGAAACCCTACGAGCAGTACTTC
TRBJ2-7,.,TRBV18,.,CASSPHYEQYF,TGTGCCAGCTCACCACACTACGAGCAGTACTTC
TRBJ2-7,.,TRBV30,TRBD1,CAMDRTTYEQYF,TGTGCCATGGACAGGACAACCTACGAGCAGTACTTC
TRBJ1-5,.,TRBV25-1,.,CASSSRDNQPQHF,TGTGCCAGCAGTTCCAGGGACAATCAGCCCCAGCATTTT
TRBJ1-1,few,TRBV2,.,CASSLTVRKAFF,TGTGCCAGCAGCCTGACAGTAAGAAAAGCTTTCTTT
TRBJ2-7,.,TRBV4-3,.,CASSQDGNEQYF,TGCGCCAGCAGCCAAGATGGGAACGAGCAGTACTTC
TRBJ2-2,.,TRBV5-6,.,CASSPFGSPGELFF,TGTGCCAGCAGCCCCTTTGGGAGTCCCGGGGAGCTGTTTTTT